What follows are 21 T cell receptor beta chains derived from one specimen sequenced in a study of cytotoxic CD8 clonotypes in ibrutinib-treated CLL. Only in-frame clones appear in the TCRdb table, and some are missing; sequencing was by immunoSEQ multiplex PCR. The repertoire includes roughly 250,000 clones, 60% to 75% of them detected once, and 15% sits in the top ten. This sample comprised PBMCs, obtained after 24 months of ibrutinib treatment. The receptors derive from a human donor with chronic lymphocytic leukemia.

Concerning this clone itself: The junction and the germline gene differ at one end; a read error may be behind it. The chain has TRBV7-2 and TRBJ2-2, with a possible D match to TRBD2 (6 bases). The length of the CDR3 is 15 residues. CDR1 is SGHTA and CDR2 is FQGNSA in the germline V gene. CDR3 nucleotides: TGTGCCAGCAGCCTGGGGAGGATAAACACCGGCGAGCTGTTTTTT. This encodes CASSLGRINTGELFF.

The chain carries TRBV19 and TRBJ2-2; TRBD1 aligns across 10 bases. The length of the CDR3 is 14 residues. J was trimmed by 4 bases and V by 9 bases; bases with no gene match: 5. Germline lookup yields CDR1 LNHDA and CDR2 SQIVND (reference sequence). The CDR3 sequence: CASTDRGSTGELFF. CDR3 sequence (DNA): TGTGCCAGCACGGACAGGGGGAGCACCGGGGAGCTGTTTTTT.

The chain couples TRBV27 to TRBJ1-2; a weak D match, TRBD1 (5 bases). V was pared by 7 bases and J by 7 bases, with 16 bases between. Germline V gene lookup returns CDR1 MNHEY and CDR2 SMNVEV (reference sequence). CDR3 length: 13 amino acids. The CDR3 DNA reads as TGTGCCAGCACCGCGAATCGACAGTCTGGCTACACCTTC. It codes for CASTANRQSGYTF.

The V call is TRBV6-6, the J call TRBJ2-7, with D tentatively TRBD2 (5 bases). Germline values: CDR1 MNHNY, CDR2 SVGAGI (reference sequence). Trimming shortened V by 2 bases and J by 9 bases, and 14 bases separated the two germline ends. The CDR3 covers 13 residues. This CDR3 is CASSYKRDEGQYF. The CDR3 bases are TGTGCCAGCAGTTACAAGAGAGACGAGGGGCAGTACTTC.

This chain joins TRBV6-6 and TRBJ2-1; 8 nucleotides align to TRBD1. CDR3 length: 13 residues. The germline V gene has CDR1 MNHNY and CDR2 SVGAGI (reference sequence). V shed 9 bases, J shed 4 bases, and the junction held 5 bases outside the gene matches. This chain's CDR3 is CASADRGYNEQFF. DNA for the CDR3: TGTGCCAGTGCCGACAGGGGATACAATGAGCAGTTCTTC.

This clone was detected only a few times. The CDR3 bases are TGTGCCAGCAGCTTAGAGGGCGATGAGCAGTTCTTC. Translated: CASSLEGDEQFF. The chain recombines TRBV7-2 with TRBJ2-1; no firm D call. This CDR3 has 12 amino acids. V was pared by 1 base and J by 8 bases, with 6 bases between. CDR1 and CDR2 (germline): SGHTA, FQGNSA.

This clone was counted a few times. The chain links TRBV11-1 to TRBJ2-7; D unresolved. Trimming pared 5 bases from V and 4 bases from J, leaving 18 bases between. Germline-derived CDR1 and CDR2 are SGHAT and FQDESV (reference sequence). This CDR3 has 15 residues. The CDR3 bases are TGTGCCAGCAGCCCCCCTGCCAGTAGCAGATACGAGCAGTACTTC. It encodes CASSPPASSRYEQYF.

J is TRBJ2-3 and V is TRBV19, with 15 bases identical to TRBD2. There are 19 residues in the CDR3. Germline V gives CDR1 LNHDA, CDR2 SQIVND (reference sequence). Trimming cost V 3 bases and J 7 bases; bases outside gene matches: 14. The CDR3 DNA reads as TGTGCCAGTAGTATCCAAGGACTAGCGGGAGGGGCAGATAGGAATACGCAGTATTTT. Protein product: CASSIQGLAGGADRNTQYF. Variable domain in full (rest from reference TRBV19 and TRBJ2-3): DGGITQSPKYLFRKEGQNVTLSCEQNLNHDAMYWYRQDPGQGLRLIYYSQIVNDFQKGDIAEGYSVSREKKESFPLTVTSAQKNPTAFYLCASSIQGLAGGADRNTQYFGPGTRLTVL.

As regards this clone: The junction and the germline gene differ at one end; a read error may be behind it. The chain has TRBV7-7 and TRBJ2-1; 14 nucleotides align to TRBD2. CDR1 and CDR2 from the germline V gene are SSHAT and FNYEAQ (reference sequence). CDR3 length: 16 residues. CDR3 nucleotide sequence: TGTGCTAGCAGCAGGGGGGGACTAGCGGGAGATCGAGAGCAGTTCTTC. Encoded protein: CASSRGGLAGDREQFF.

The rearrangement links TRBV2 to TRBJ2-7; 10 bases line up with TRBD1. Germline-derived CDR1 and CDR2 are SNHLY and FYNNEI. This CDR3 is 15 amino acids long. V dropped 3 bases and J dropped 6; count of bases not matched to a gene: 8. CDR3 amino acids: CASSDPGQGGFEQYF. In nucleotides, the CDR3 is TGTGCCAGCAGTGACCCCGGACAGGGGGGGTTCGAGCAGTACTTC.

V gene TRBV5-4 combines with J gene TRBJ2-7; D is unclear. There are 13 residues in the CDR3. In germline, CDR1 is SGHNT, CDR2 YYREEE (reference sequence). Trimming removed 5 bases at V and 4 bases at J, with 13 bases between. The CDR3 here is CASSEASSYEQYF. The CDR3 DNA is TGTGCCAGCAGTGAGGCCAGCAGTTACGAGCAGTACTTC.

This clone was detected once. The V call is TRBV6-5, the J call TRBJ2-2; TRBD1 aligns across 9 bases. The germline V gene encodes CDR1 MNHEY and CDR2 SVGAGI. CDR3 length: 16 residues. J lost 7 bases, V lost 2 bases, and 8 bases had no gene match. CDR3 sequence (DNA): TGTGCCAGCAGTTACACGGACAGGGGCTCCGGCGGGGAGCTGTTTTTT. Translating gives CASSYTDRGSGGELFF.

This clone was detected only a few times. This rearrangement joins TRBV7-9 to TRBJ2-3; 8 bases fit TRBD2. The germline V gene encodes CDR1 SEHNR and CDR2 FQNEAQ (reference sequence). CDR3 length: 17 residues. With 1 base clipped from V and 0 bases from J, the junction kept 6 bases outside the gene matches. The CDR3: CASSLGTAGGSTDTQYF. DNA of the CDR3: TGTGCCAGCAGCTTAGGTACGGCGGGAGGCAGCACAGATACGCAGTATTTT.

The CDR3 reads CASRTRDRQTNQPQHF. CDR3 DNA sequence: TGTGCCAGCAGGACCCGGGACCGTCAAACAAATCAGCCCCAGCATTTT. The chain is built from TRBV2 and TRBJ1-5, with D perhaps matching TRBD1 (5 bases). CDR1 and CDR2 from the germline V gene are SNHLY and FYNNEI. V shed 6 bases and J shed 4 bases, with 19 bases lying between them. This CDR3 comprises 16 residues.

The chain is built from TRBV7-3 and TRBJ2-1; D perhaps matches TRBD2 (5 bases). Trimming removed 5 bases at V and 6 bases at J, with 20 bases between. Germline-derived CDR1 and CDR2 are SGHTA and FQGTGA. This CDR3 has 16 residues. The CDR3 reads CASSPYLSGYTNEQFF. In nucleotides, the CDR3 is TGTGCCAGCAGCCCCTATCTCAGCGGCTATACCAATGAGCAGTTCTTC.

This chain links TRBV28 with TRBJ2-7, with 9 bases lining up with TRBD2. The CDR3 is made up of 15 amino acids. Trimming at V came to 4 bases and at J to 10 bases, leaving 14 bases not matched to a gene. The germline V gene has CDR1 MDHEN and CDR2 SYDVKM. The CDR3 DNA reads TGTGCCAGCAGTTACCCAGGGGTAGCGGGAGCCTATCAGTACTTC. Its translation: CASSYPGVAGAYQYF. Supplemented by reference TRBV28 and TRBJ2-7, the full variable domain reads DVKVTQSSRYLVKRTGEKVFLECVQDMDHENMFWYRQDPGLGLRLIYFSYDVKMKEKGDIPEGYSVSREKKERFSLILESASTNQTSMYLCASSYPGVAGAYQYFGPGTRLTVT.

This clone was detected only once. This chain connects TRBV5-6 to TRBJ1-2, with no clear D. The CDR3 has 15 residues. Trimming removed 2 bases at V and 0 bases at J, with 11 bases between. Germline lookup yields CDR1 SGHDT and CDR2 YYEEEE. DNA of the CDR3: TGTGCCAGCAGCTTTCGGTCTTGGGCTAACTATGGCTACACCTTC. Translation: CASSFRSWANYGYTF.

The chain carries TRBV9 and TRBJ2-7; the match to TRBD2 covers 7 bases. CDR1 SGDLS and CDR2 YYNGEE come from the germline V gene. The CDR3 totals 16 residues. The ends lost 4 bases at V and 0 bases at J; junction bases unmatched: 10. The CDR3 DNA is TGTGCCAGCAGCAACCCACTAGGCGGGAGCTCCTACGAGCAGTACTTC. Encoded protein: CASSNPLGGSSYEQYF.

The chain has TRBV29-1 and TRBJ1-1, with 8 bases that match TRBD1. V trimming: 6 bases; J trimming: 3 bases; junction bases outside the gene matches: 6. The CDR3 is made up of 13 amino acids. Germline-derived CDR1 and CDR2 are SQVTM and ANQGSEA. CDR3 amino acids: CSVKTGEDTEAFF. The CDR3 coding sequence is TGCAGCGTAAAGACAGGGGAAGACACTGAAGCTTTCTTT. Looking up the rest from reference TRBV29-1 and TRBJ1-1 gives the full variable domain: SAVISQKPSRDICQRGTSLTIQCQVDSQVTMMFWYRQQPGQSLTLIATANQGSEATYESGFVIDKFPISRPNLTFSTLTVSNMSPEDSSIYLCSVKTGEDTEAFFGQGTRLTVV.

The chain recombines TRBV19 with TRBJ1-1; 8 bases agree with TRBD1. Trimming removed 8 bases from V and 5 bases from J; junction bases left unmatched: 7. The CDR3 contains 13 residues. The germline gives CDR1 LNHDA, CDR2 SQIVND (reference sequence). CDR3 in amino acids: CASQTGGRTEAFF. In DNA form, the CDR3 reads TGTGCCAGTCAAACAGGGGGTAGGACTGAAGCTTTCTTT.

The CDR3 loop is CASSQGTENTGELFF. The CDR3 nucleotides read TGTGCCAGCTCCCAGGGGACGGAGAACACCGGGGAGCTGTTTTTT. This chain uses TRBV18 with TRBJ2-2; possibly TRBD1 for D (6 bases). This CDR3 has 15 amino acids. CDR1 is KGHSH, CDR2 LQKENI, per germline. Trimming left V 6 bases short and J 1 base short, with 12 bases between.